Each of the 5 T cell receptor beta chains below was sequenced from the same sample in a study of CD8+ T cells in alopecia areata. Extraction of RNA preceded its reverse transcription into cDNA, which served as the sequencing template. TCRdb keeps only in-frame clones here, not all; method: immunoSEQ multiplex PCR. The sample shows about 110,000 clones, 59% of them seen only once. Sample: CD8+ T cells sorted from blood. These receptors were collected from a human donor in good health.

V and J are TRBV19 and TRBJ2-6; D is possibly TRBD1 or TRBD2 (6 bases each). Trimming cost V 3 bases and J 0 bases, with 9 bases left between them. The CDR3 consists of 16 residues. CDR1 LNHDA and CDR2 SQIVND come from the germline V gene (reference sequence). The DNA for the CDR3 is TGTGCCAGTAGTATCGAGGGGGGCTCTGGGGCCAACGTCCTGACTTTC. Encoded protein: CASSIEGGSGANVLTF.

The gene calls are TRBV6-5 and TRBJ1-2; possibly TRBD1 for D (6 bases). The V end was cut by 3 bases, the J end by 6 bases, with 14 bases between. Germline loops: CDR1 MNHEY, CDR2 SVGAGI. The CDR3 has 14 amino acids. The CDR3 loop is CASSYDRTMDGYTF. DNA of the CDR3: TGTGCCAGCAGTTATGACAGGACGATGGATGGCTACACCTTC.

CDR3 residues: CASSLSAGSDEQYF. CDR3 nucleotide sequence: TGTGCCAGCAGTTTATCCGCCGGGAGCGACGAGCAGTACTTC. V gene TRBV28 combines with J gene TRBJ2-7; a possible D gene is TRBD2 (6 bases). The germline V gene has CDR1 MDHEN and CDR2 SYDVKM. This CDR3 has 14 residues. Between the trimmed V and J ends, which lost 1 base and 5 bases, there was a span of 12 bases.

This clone was seen only a few times. The chain has TRBV29-1 and TRBJ1-5; 9 bases agree with TRBD1. The CDR3 loop spans 14 amino acids. Germline lookup yields CDR1 SQVTM and CDR2 ANQGSEA. J gave up 3 bases and V 7 bases, and 7 bases lay outside the gene matches. This CDR3 reads CSAIQGAHNQPQHF. CDR3 DNA sequence: TGCAGCGCCATACAGGGGGCGCACAATCAGCCCCAGCATTTT. Combining the CDR3 with reference TRBV29-1 and TRBJ1-5 gives the whole variable domain SAVISQKPSRDICQRGTSLTIQCQVDSQVTMMFWYRQQPGQSLTLIATANQGSEATYESGFVIDKFPISRPNLTFSTLTVSNMSPEDSSIYLCSAIQGAHNQPQHFGDGTRLSIL.

The chain carries TRBV30 and TRBJ2-1; 8 bases map to TRBD1. The CDR3 has 16 amino acids. Per the germline V gene, CDR1 is GTSNPN and CDR2 is SVGIG (reference sequence). J lost 4 bases, V lost 2 bases, and 10 bases had no gene match. The CDR3 nucleotides read TGTGCCTGGAGTTTACCGGACAGGGCGAATTACAATGAGCAGTTCTTC. Protein: CAWSLPDRANYNEQFF. Based on the CDR3 plus reference TRBV30 and TRBJ2-1, the full variable domain is SQTIHQWPATLVQPVGSPLSLECTVEGTSNPNLYWYRQAAGRGLQLLFYSVGIGQISSEVPQNLSASRPQDRQFILSSKKLLLSDSGFYLCAWSLPDRANYNEQFFGPGTRLTVL.